Listed below are T cell receptor beta chains from one sample, sequenced in a study of cytotoxic CD8 clonotypes in ibrutinib-treated CLL. Here immunoSEQ multiplex PCR was the method, and the copy in TCRdb shows in-frame clones only, minus some. This sample yields about 68,000 clones, of which 65% to 85% are seen a single time; less than 9% belongs to the top ten. The specimen comprised PBMCs, sampled at disease progression, from a patient treated with ibrutinib. The receptors stem from a human donor with chronic lymphocytic leukemia. Each CDR3 is given with its conserved first and last residue. D genes are given only for firm matches. Clone size is given for some rows only: seen once, a few or many times, or a class if the clone is expanded.

size	D	V	J	DNA	CDR3
.	.	TRBV4-1	TRBJ2-1	TGCGCCAGCAGCCAAGTCAACATAATGGCCGATGAGCAGTTCTTC	CASSQVNIMADEQFF
few	.	TRBV6-5	TRBJ2-3	TGTGCCAGCGGGTTAACAGGGAGCACAGATACGCAGTATTTT	CASGLTGSTDTQYF
.	.	TRBV9	TRBJ2-6	TGTGCCAGCAGCGTAACAGGGTCTGGGGCCAACGTCCTGACTTTC	CASSVTGSGANVLTF
.	.	TRBV12-5	TRBJ1-5	TGTGCTAGTGGTTTGATTGGGGGTTTTAGTCAGCCCCAGCATTTT	CASGLIGGFSQPQHF
.	.	TRBV10-3	TRBJ1-2	TGTGCCATCAGCGACCGGCGGCAGGGACCCTTTTCTGGCTATGGCTACACCTTC	CAISDRRQGPFSGYGYTF
.	TRBD2	TRBV27	TRBJ2-1	TGTGCCAGCAGTACTCATAGCGGGGGTTACAATGAGCAGTTCTTC	CASSTHSGGYNEQFF
.	.	TRBV4-1	TRBJ2-1	TGCGCCAGCAAGGCGGGCTCCTACAATGAGCAGTTCTTC	CASKAGSYNEQFF
.	.	TRBV28	TRBJ1-1	TGTGCCAGCAGGATGAACACTGAAGCTTTCTTT	CASRMNTEAFF
.	.	TRBV4-1	TRBJ1-5	TGCGCCAGCAGCTATGGGGCCCCTCCACAGCCCCAGCATTTT	CASSYGAPPQPQHF
.	.	TRBV28	TRBJ1-5	TGTGCCAGCAGACCGAGGGGGTTGGGCAATCAGCCCCAGCATTTT	CASRPRGLGNQPQHF
.	.	TRBV4-2	TRBJ1-1	TGTGCCAGCAGCCAGCCAGGTACTGAAGCTTTCTTT	CASSQPGTEAFF
.	.	TRBV10-3	TRBJ1-2	TGTGCCATCAGTGAGTCCGGGGACTATGGCTACACCTTC	CAISESGDYGYTF
.	.	TRBV6-1	TRBJ1-3	TGTGCCAGCAAGCGGCCAGGCTCTGGAAACACCATATATTTT	CASKRPGSGNTIYF
.	.	TRBV9	TRBJ1-6	TGTGCCAGCAGCCCTGAGATTAATTCACCCCTCCACTTT	CASSPEINSPLHF
.	.	TRBV29-1	TRBJ1-1	TGCAGCGTTGGTCTCCCCAGGAACACTGAAGCTTTCTTT	CSVGLPRNTEAFF
.	.	TRBV30	TRBJ1-1	TGTGCCTGGATGGAGGAGGGGGGATACACTGAAGCTTTCTTT	CAWMEEGGYTEAFF
.	.	TRBV19	TRBJ2-1	TGTGCCAGTAACAGGGGGGGCAATGAGCAGTTCTTC	CASNRGGNEQFF
.	TRBD1	TRBV15	TRBJ2-5	TGTGCCACCAGCTATACGGGACAGGGGGGAGAGACCCAGTACTTC	CATSYTGQGGETQYF
.	TRBD1	TRBV27	TRBJ1-2	TGTGCCAGCAGCCGAAACAGGGGGCCGACTTCGGGGGGCTACACCTTC	CASSRNRGPTSGGYTF
.	.	TRBV19	TRBJ1-5	TGTGCCAGTAGTATAAATAATCAGCCCCAGCATTTT	CASSINNQPQHF
.	.	TRBV20-1	TRBJ1-5	TGCAGTGCGATAGAGGGAGGGTTT	CSAIEGGF
.	.	TRBV6-5	TRBJ2-1	TGTGCCAGCAGTTACTCGTGGTCGGACTACAATGAGCAGTTCTTC	CASSYSWSDYNEQFF
.	.	TRBV9	TRBJ1-3	TGTGCCAAACACACCGAGGTGGTCCTCTCTGGAAACACCATATATTTT	CAKHTEVVLSGNTIYF